One sample yielded the 6 T cell receptor beta chains listed below, sequenced in a study of CD8 T cells in Susac syndrome. It was with random hexamers that about 0.45 to 1 ug RNA was reverse transcribed. One entry per CDR3 protein, called by TCRdb with MiXCR from the immunoSEQ multiplex PCR reads. Of approximately 80,000 distinct CDR3 sequences in the sample, approximately 94% are singletons; the top ten hold 0.5% to 0.65%. Sequencing was done on a sample of CD8+ T cells from PBMCs. These receptors all come from a human donor with Susac syndrome.

V and J are TRBV7-9 and TRBJ2-5; D unclear. The V gene's germline CDR1 is SEHNR and CDR2 FQNEAQ (reference sequence). V shed 0 bases and J shed 5 bases, with 10 bases lying between them. The CDR3 length is 14 residues. The CDR3 bases are TGTGCCAGCAGCTTAGCGGCCTCACGGGAGACCCAGTACTTC. Translating it yields CASSLAASRETQYF. Drawing the rest from reference TRBV7-9 and TRBJ2-5, the complete variable domain is DTGVSQNPRHKITKRGQNVTFRCDPISEHNRLYWYRQTLGQGPEFLTYFQNEAQLEKSRLLSDRFSAERPKGSFSTLEIQRTEQGDSAMYLCASSLAASRETQYFGPGTRLLVL.

V is TRBV4-2 and J is TRBJ2-3, with 14 bases matching TRBD2. Germline assignment: CDR1 LGHNA and CDR2 YNFKEQ. Trimming at V came to 0 bases and at J to 10 bases, leaving 12 bases not matched to a gene. This CDR3 is 18 amino acids long. CDR3 DNA sequence: TGTGCCAGCAGCCAAGACTCCAGGCGGGGACTAGCGGGGGAGGCGCAGTATTTT. It codes for CASSQDSRRGLAGEAQYF.

The chain is built from TRBV11-1 and TRBJ2-7, with D perhaps matching TRBD1 (6 bases). Germline loops: CDR1 SGHAT, CDR2 FQDESV (reference sequence). V dropped 5 bases and J dropped 2 bases, with 13 bases sitting between them. The CDR3 covers 14 residues. CDR3 nucleotide sequence: TGTGCCAGCAGCACCCGGGACACCACCTACGAGCAGTACTTC. Amino acids: CASSTRDTTYEQYF.

The chain joins TRBV4-1 to TRBJ2-5; a weak D match, TRBD1 (6 bases). Germline assignment: CDR1 MGHRA and CDR2 YSYEKL. This CDR3 region has 16 residues. V gave up 3 bases and J gave up 3 bases, with 17 bases separating them. CDR3 residues: CASSHPKTGLEETQYF. As DNA, the CDR3 is TGCGCCAGCAGCCACCCAAAAACAGGGTTAGAAGAGACCCAGTACTTC.

The V gene is TRBV10-1, the J gene TRBJ2-1; 7 bases match TRBD2. Germline V lookup: CDR1 WNHNN, CDR2 SYGVQD (reference sequence). Trimming took 4 bases from V and 4 from J; bases not matched to a gene: 4. The CDR3 consists of 14 residues. The CDR3 reads CASSGNSGYNEQFF. CDR3 sequence (DNA): TGCGCCAGCAGTGGGAATAGCGGGTACAATGAGCAGTTCTTC.

The rearrangement uses TRBV24-1 and TRBJ2-5; the D is unclear. With 4 bases removed from V and 1 base from J, the gap between germline ends came to 3 bases. The V gene's germline CDR1 is KGHDR and CDR2 SFDVKD. The CDR3 consists of 12 residues. This CDR3 reads CATSEGQETQYF. CDR3 nucleotides: TGTGCCACCAGTGAGGGCCAAGAGACCCAGTACTTC.